A selection of T cell receptor beta chains follows, all from one sample in a study of Ad26.COV2.S vaccination and SARS-CoV-2 variants. Generated by immunoSEQ multiplex PCR, the TCRdb table keeps only in-frame clones and is missing some. The sample has roughly 700,000 clones, 70% to 90% seen once. The sequenced sample was peripheral blood, obtained in a trial of Ad26.COV2.S vaccine versus placebo. The origin of the receptors is a person between 18 and 65 years old who received the Ad26.COV2.S COVID-19 vaccine or a placebo. Each CDR3 is given with its conserved first and last residue. D genes are given only for firm matches. Size tells how often a clone was seen (once, few, many) or the class of an expanded clone, and some rows leave it out.

NA | TRBJ2-3 | NA | TRBV13 | TGTGCCAGCATGATGTGGGGTTTGACAGATACGCAGTATTTT | CASMMWGLTDTQYF
TRBD2 | TRBJ2-7 | NA | TRBV9 | TGTGCCAGCAGCCCCGGGGGGGGCTACGAGCAGTACTTC | CASSPGGGYEQYF
NA | TRBJ1-5 | NA | TRBV10-3 | TGTGCCACCAGGAGGACGGGGGGGATCAATCAGCCCCAGCATTTT | CATRRTGGINQPQHF
NA | TRBJ1-2 | NA | TRBV7-9 | TGTGCCAGCAGCTTAGACACGAACTATGGCTACACCTTC | CASSLDTNYGYTF
TRBD2 | TRBJ2-7 | NA | TRBV7-9 | TGTGCCAGCAGCTCGGGGGGGACACTGGCTAAGGAGCAGTACTTC | CASSSGGTLAKEQYF
NA | TRBJ1-1 | NA | TRBV6-5 | TGTGCCAGCAGTTCGTCGCGGGGACATTACACTGAAGCTTTCTTT | CASSSSRGHYTEAFF
NA | TRBJ2-5 | NA | TRBV19 | TGTGCCAGTAGTATAGGACAGGACCAAGAGACCCAGTACTTC | CASSIGQDQETQYF
TRBD1 | TRBJ2-3 | NA | TRBV30 | TGTGCCTGGAGTGTACATACAGGGGGTGTAGATACGCAGTATTTT | CAWSVHTGGVDTQYF
NA | TRBJ1-1 | NA | TRBV5-4 | TGTGCCAGCACTCGAGGTGGGGATATGAACACTGAAGCTTTCTTT | CASTRGGDMNTEAFF
NA | TRBJ1-1 | NA | TRBV11-2 | TGTGCCAGCAGAATTCAGAACACTGAAGCTTTCTTT | CASRIQNTEAFF
NA | TRBJ1-1 | NA | TRBV2 | TGTGCCAGCAGTGACAGATGGACTGAAGCTTTCTTT | CASSDRWTEAFF
NA | TRBJ1-1 | few | TRBV12-5 | TGTGCTAGTGGTCGTTGGACCAGCACTGAAGCTTTCTTT | CASGRWTSTEAFF
NA | TRBJ1-2 | NA | TRBV4-1 | TGCGCCAGCACTTCCCCGGGGGACTCCTATGGCTACACCTTC | CASTSPGDSYGYTF
NA | TRBJ2-3 | NA | TRBV7-9 | TGTGCCAGCAGCCCCCCGACGGCAGGCCCTAGCGCCGATACGCAGTATTTT | CASSPPTAGPSADTQYF
NA | TRBJ2-5 | NA | TRBV24-1 | TGTGCCACCAGTGATCCAGGGTTGGAGACCCAGTACTTC | CATSDPGLETQYF
NA | TRBJ1-3 | NA | TRBV7-2 | TGTGCCAGCAGCACATTGGACGCAGGAAACACCATATATTTT | CASSTLDAGNTIYF
NA | TRBJ1-2 | NA | TRBV12-3/TRBV12-4 | TGTGCCAGCAGTACAATGGGGGGCTACACCTTC | CASSTMGGYTF